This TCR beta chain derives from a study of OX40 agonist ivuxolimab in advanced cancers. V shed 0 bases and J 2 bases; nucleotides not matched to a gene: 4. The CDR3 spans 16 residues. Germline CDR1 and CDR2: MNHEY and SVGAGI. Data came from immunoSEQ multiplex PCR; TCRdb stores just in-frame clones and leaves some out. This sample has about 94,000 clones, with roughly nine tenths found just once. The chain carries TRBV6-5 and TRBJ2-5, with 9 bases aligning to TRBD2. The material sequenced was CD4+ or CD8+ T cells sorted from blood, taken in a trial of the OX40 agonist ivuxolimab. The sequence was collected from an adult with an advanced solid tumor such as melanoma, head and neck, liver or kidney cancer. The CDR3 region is CASSYSTSGPQETQYF. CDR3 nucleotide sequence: TGTGCCAGCAGTTACTCGACTAGCGGTCCTCAAGAGACCCAGTACTTC.